This T cell receptor (beta chain) was sequenced for a study of cytomegalovirus exposure and HLA in healthy donors. There are 17 residues in the CDR3. The V gene's germline CDR1 is SGHTA and CDR2 FQGNSA. J gave up 4 bases and V 5 bases, and 15 bases lay outside the gene matches. Each donor was nominally healthy when sampled (though unrecorded immune exposures were likely). Amplification used 60 Vbeta primers and 13 Jbeta primers. Using immunoSEQ multiplex PCR, the repertoire was profiled, and TCRdb retains in-frame clones only, with some absent. Of under 200,000 clones in the sample, around 82% were seen once.

The gene calls are TRBV7-2 and TRBJ2-5; 8 bases agree with TRBD1. This TCR was sampled from a man between 40 and 49 years old in good health and CMV-seronegative. Sequencing was done on a sample of PBMCs. DNA of the CDR3: TGTGCCAGCAGCACCGTTCGGACAGGGTCAAGCAGAGAGACCCAGTACTTC. Translating it yields CASSTVRTGSSRETQYF.